Listed below are T cell receptor beta chains from one sample, sequenced in a study of identical twins. TCRdb ran MiXCR on the 5' RACE reads and lists one entry per CDR3 protein. This repertoire shows around 490,000 distinct CDR3 sequences, roughly 13% found once; its top ten account for 0.95% to 1%. These data also formed part of another study, on yellow fever vaccine responses in identical twins.

Sequencing used CD4+ T cells sorted from blood. Source of these receptors: a young woman in good health. The CDR3 runs from the conserved cysteine through the conserved F or W. The order of the fields is J gene, V gene, CDR3 length, D gene, clone size, CDR3 protein, CDR3 DNA. D genes are given only for firm matches. Part of the rows lack a size; the others show once, few, many or a class for expanded clones.

TRBJ2-5	TRBV20-1	15	TRBD2	NA	CSALIWGGLGETQYF	TGCAGTGCCTTAATCTGGGGGGGACTCGGAGAGACCCAGTACTTC
TRBJ2-5	TRBV5-5	16	NA	NA	CASSGTRGAWEETQYF	TGTGCCAGCAGCGGAACAAGGGGAGCGTGGGAGGAGACCCAGTACTTC
TRBJ1-4	TRBV20-1	14	NA	few	CSATGRGTNEKLFF	TGCAGTGCTACAGGTCGGGGGACCAATGAAAAACTGTTTTTT
TRBJ1-2	TRBV12-3/TRBV12-4	13	TRBD1	many	CASRQGAKGRYTF	TGTGCCAGCAGACAGGGGGCAAAGGGCCGCTACACCTTC
TRBJ1-1	TRBV6-2/TRBV6-3	14	NA	NA	CASSYSTGGVEAFF	TGTGCCAGCAGTTACTCGACTGGGGGCGTTGAAGCTTTCTTT
TRBJ2-2	TRBV5-1	15	TRBD2	NA	CASSLAGKGPGELFF	TGCGCCAGCAGCTTAGCGGGGAAAGGTCCCGGGGAGCTGTTTTTT
TRBJ2-6	TRBV7-9	15	TRBD2	NA	CASSPGLARTNVLTF	TGTGCCAGCAGCCCCGGACTAGCGAGGACCAACGTCCTGACTTTC
TRBJ1-6	TRBV7-8	15	TRBD1	NA	CASSLEGQGYSPLHF	TGTGCCAGCAGCTTAGAGGGACAGGGTTATTCACCCCTCCACTTT
TRBJ2-1	TRBV12-3/TRBV12-4	15	NA	NA	CASRTFSGAYNEQFF	TGTGCCAGCAGGACGTTTAGCGGAGCCTACAATGAGCAGTTCTTC
TRBJ1-2	TRBV25-1	17	TRBD1	few	CASSAAGQGVSIYGYTF	TGTGCCAGCAGTGCTGCGGGACAGGGAGTTAGTATCTATGGCTACACCTTC
TRBJ1-1	TRBV25-1	15	TRBD1	NA	CASSVAGGMNTEAFF	TGTGCCAGCAGTGTCGCAGGGGGTATGAACACTGAAGCTTTCTTT
TRBJ2-3	TRBV4-2	16	TRBD2	NA	CASSQGLAGEADTQYF	TGTGCCAGCAGCCAAGGGCTAGCGGGGGAGGCAGATACGCAGTATTTT
TRBJ2-7	TRBV11-1	15	NA	few	CASSFSVGPSYEQYF	TGTGCCAGCAGCTTTTCGGTCGGCCCTTCCTACGAGCAGTACTTC
TRBJ2-1	TRBV7-3	16	TRBD2	NA	CASSLSPGLDYNEQFF	TGTGCCAGCAGCTTAAGTCCGGGACTAGACTACAATGAGCAGTTCTTC
TRBJ2-3	TRBV12-3/TRBV12-4	14	NA	few	CASTTGLLGSTQYF	TGTGCCAGCACCACGGGGCTTTTAGGTAGTACGCAGTATTTT
TRBJ1-1	TRBV20-1	15	TRBD1	few	CSARVLGTGYAEAFF	TGCAGTGCTAGAGTGTTGGGGACAGGGTACGCTGAAGCTTTCTTT
TRBJ2-3	TRBV10-3	13	NA	many	CAISESLADTQYF	TGTGCCATCAGTGAGTCGTTGGCAGATACGCAGTATTTT
TRBJ1-5	TRBV12-3/TRBV12-4	13	NA	NA	CASSFAKNQPQHF	TGTGCCAGCAGTTTTGCTAAAAATCAGCCCCAGCATTTT
TRBJ1-3	TRBV7-9	12	NA	many	CASSPTGNTIYF	TGTGCCAGCAGCCCCACTGGAAACACCATATATTTT
TRBJ2-1	TRBV3-1	13	NA	few	CASSQERIYEQFF	TGTGCCAGCAGCCAAGAAAGGATTTATGAGCAGTTCTTC
TRBJ1-3	TRBV18	13	NA	NA	CASEGVSGNTIYF	TGTGCCAGCGAGGGGGTTTCTGGAAACACCATATATTTT
TRBJ2-1	TRBV28	13	TRBD1	many	CATGQGAYNEQFF	TGTGCCACCGGACAGGGGGCCTACAATGAGCAGTTCTTC
TRBJ2-1	TRBV14	14	NA	many	CASSSNAYYNEQFF	TGTGCCAGCAGCTCAAACGCATATTACAATGAGCAGTTCTTC
TRBJ1-6	TRBV12-3/TRBV12-4	14	NA	many	CASSLSRGNSPLHF	TGTGCCAGCAGTTTGTCCAGGGGTAATTCACCCCTCCACTTT
TRBJ2-5	TRBV5-1	15	TRBD2	many	CASSLALAGVETQYF	TGCGCCAGCAGCTTGGCACTAGCGGGAGTTGAGACCCAGTACTTC
TRBJ1-1	TRBV3-1	16	TRBD1	NA	CASSHEANRGNTEAFF	TGTGCCAGCAGCCATGAAGCGAACAGGGGGAACACTGAAGCTTTCTTT
TRBJ2-3	TRBV4-3	15	NA	few	CASSQDTGTSDTQYF	TGCGCCAGCAGCCAAGATACAGGGACTTCAGATACGCAGTATTTT